The 10 T cell receptor beta chains below come from one sample, sequenced in a study of blood T cell repertoires in COVID-19. Assay: immunoSEQ multiplex PCR; the TCRdb copy retains only in-frame clones and omits some. Of approximately 290,000 clones in the sample, about 89% are singletons; the top ten hold under 0.95%. Source material: peripheral blood. The receptors here all came from a man aged 25 to 45 with acute or convalescent COVID-19.

The V and J genes are TRBV30 and TRBJ1-5; D remains ambiguous. The CDR3 is made up of 15 amino acids. Trimming shortened V by 1 base and J by 2 bases, and 12 bases separated the two germline ends. From germline, CDR1 is GTSNPN and CDR2 SVGIG (reference sequence). CDR3: CAWSARAAGNQPQHF. The CDR3 DNA sequence: TGTGCCTGGAGTGCGAGGGCGGCGGGCAATCAGCCCCAGCATTTT.

The chain carries TRBV7-2 and TRBJ2-3, with 8 bases fitting TRBD2. The ends lost 1 base at V and 5 bases at J; junction bases unmatched: 11. The CDR3 spans 17 residues. The germline gives CDR1 SGHTA, CDR2 FQGNSA. CDR3 residues: CASSLGYSAGGKDTQYF. Written as DNA, the CDR3 is TGTGCCAGCAGCTTAGGGTATAGCGCGGGGGGAAAAGATACGCAGTATTTT.

This sequence joins TRBV4-1 and TRBJ1-5, with TRBD1 identical over 9 bases. V lost 0 bases to trimming and J lost 1 base; unmatched junction nucleotides: 19. CDR3 length: 22 residues. Germline CDR1 MGHRA, CDR2 YSYEKL. The CDR3 DNA sequence: TGCGCCAGCAGCCAAGACCATTTTTCCGGGACAGGGTGGCCCTTCAGCAATCAGCCCCAGCATTTT. It codes for CASSQDHFSGTGWPFSNQPQHF.

The sample holds a few counts of this clone. The chain combines TRBV6-5 with TRBJ2-3; weak D call: TRBD2 (5 bases). V was trimmed by 0 bases and J by 4 bases, leaving 8 bases between them. The CDR3 has 14 amino acids. Germline CDR1 is MNHEY and CDR2 is SVGAGI. CDR3 region: CASSYSLAPDTQYF. Here the CDR3 DNA reads TGTGCCAGCAGTTACTCTTTAGCGCCAGATACGCAGTATTTT.

This rearrangement joins TRBV11-3 to TRBJ2-7, with D possibly matching TRBD2 (6 bases). The CDR3 consists of 13 residues. CDR1 and CDR2 (germline): SGHNT, YENEEA. Trimming took off 5 bases at V and 6 bases at J, with 14 bases between the two ends. Written as DNA, the CDR3 is TGTGCCAGCAGCCCCCATAGCGGAAGCGAGCAGTACTTC. Protein product: CASSPHSGSEQYF.

V usage is TRBV18 and J usage is TRBJ1-1; D is perhaps TRBD1 (5 bases). V gave up 3 bases and J gave up 0 bases, with 8 bases separating them. The germline V gene encodes CDR1 KGHSH and CDR2 LQKENI. CDR3 length: 14 residues. CDR3 nucleotides: TGTGCCAGCTCACCGCAGGGTTTGAACACTGAAGCTTTCTTT. Amino acid sequence: CASSPQGLNTEAFF.

This clone is a singleton in its sample. This chain joins TRBV7-9 and TRBJ1-1; 10 bases agree with TRBD1. The V and J ends lost 5 bases and 5 bases, in that order; junction bases with no gene match: 8. The CDR3 is made up of 15 amino acids. Germline V gene lookup returns CDR1 SEHNR and CDR2 FQNEAQ (reference sequence). CDR3 bases: TGTGCCAGCAGCCTGGGACAGGGGCCGGGGACTGAAGCTTTCTTT. Encoded protein: CASSLGQGPGTEAFF.

The genes are TRBV29-1 and TRBJ2-7, with a weak D call TRBD2 (5 bases). Trimming cost V 5 bases and J 3 bases, with 14 bases left between them. Germline CDR1 reads SQVTM; CDR2 reads ANQGSEA. The CDR3 runs 13 residues. The CDR3 sequence: CSVPAVGGYEQYF. The CDR3 nucleotides are TGCAGCGTTCCAGCGGTGGGCGGCTACGAGCAGTACTTC.

V is TRBV11-2 and J is TRBJ1-2, with D perhaps TRBD1 (6 bases). Trimming removed 5 bases from V and 8 bases from J, with 12 bases in between. This CDR3 contains 12 residues. Germline CDR1 SGHAT, CDR2 FQNNGV. Here the CDR3 DNA reads TGTGCCAGCAGCCTGCTGCAGGGGGGCTACACCTTC. Translation gives CASSLLQGGYTF.

This chain joins TRBV19 and TRBJ1-2, with 7 bases identical to TRBD1. Germline CDR1 and CDR2: LNHDA and SQIVND (reference sequence). V gave up 5 bases and J gave up 2 bases; unmatched junction bases: 2. This CDR3 region has 13 residues. The CDR3 here is CASSSGQNYGYTF. Here the CDR3 DNA reads TGTGCCAGTAGTTCGGGACAGAACTATGGCTACACCTTC.